These 32 T cell receptor beta chains came from one sample sequenced in a study of blood T cells in healthy people across ages. Then a second PCR, running about 7 to 11 cycles, was carried out with a sample-barcoded 5' primer and a J-beta primer mix. TCRdb reprocessed the 5' RACE reads via MiXCR and lists one record per CDR3 protein. The data hold about 1.5 million distinct CDR3 sequences, with approximately 43% observed a single time. Sequencing was done on a sample of blood. Receptors were obtained from a woman between 18 and 29 years old in good health.

The rearrangement uses TRBV4-1 and TRBJ2-6; D may be TRBD2 (6 bases). V lost 6 bases to trimming and J lost 0 bases, with 15 bases between them. Germline V gene lookup returns CDR1 MGHRA and CDR2 YSYEKL. CDR3 size: 17 residues. The CDR3 bases are TGCGCCAGCAGGGGGGGATGGGGGTTCTCTGGGGCCAACGTCCTGACTTTC. Its translation: CASRGGWGFSGANVLTF.

The chain uses TRBV4-3 and TRBJ2-5, with D perhaps matching TRBD2 (7 bases). Per germline, CDR1 LGHNA and CDR2 YSLEER. This CDR3 contains 15 residues. The ends were cut back, 4 bases at V and 11 bases at J, with 23 bases in the middle. CDR3 nucleotides: TGCGCCAGCAGCCGAATATGGGGGGGGCACGTTGAGCAGTACTTC. Protein: CASSRIWGGHVEQYF.

The sample holds a few counts of this clonotype. The rearrangement joins TRBV6-4 to TRBJ2-1, with D maybe TRBD2 (6 bases). CDR1 is MRHNA, CDR2 SNTAGT, per germline. V lost 5 bases and J 7 bases, leaving 18 bases between the germline ends. The CDR3 is made up of 15 amino acids. CDR3 residues: CASSNNTGVSNEQFF. The DNA for the CDR3 is TGTGCCAGCAGTAACAATACGGGAGTCAGTAATGAGCAGTTCTTC.

Concerning this clonotype itself: One junction end disagrees with the germline gene, perhaps due to a read error. The chain employs TRBV6-1 and TRBJ2-7; D unresolved. Germline V gives CDR1 MNHNS, CDR2 SASEGT. The CDR3 is 13 amino acids. The DNA for the CDR3 is TGTGCCAGCAGTGAATGGCCAGCCTACGGGCAGTACTTC. This codes for CASSEWPAYGQYF.

V is TRBV4-3 and J is TRBJ1-2; D remains unclear. V was shortened by 3 bases and J by 5 bases, with 13 bases between the two germline ends. Germline V CDR1 and CDR2: LGHNA, YSLEER. The CDR3 spans 14 residues. For the CDR3, the DNA is TGCGCCAGCAGCCAGGCGGGATCTATTTATGGCTACACCTTC. This encodes CASSQAGSIYGYTF.

The chain links TRBV7-2 to TRBJ2-6; unclear D gene. In germline, CDR1 is SGHTA, CDR2 FQGNSA. The CDR3 contains 16 residues. Trimming pared 2 bases from V and 0 bases from J, leaving 8 bases between. CDR3 coding DNA: TGTGCCAGCAGCTTAAAAGGAACCTCTGGGGCCAACGTCCTGACTTTC. It translates to CASSLKGTSGANVLTF. Complete variable domain (other parts from reference TRBV7-2 and TRBJ2-6): GAGVSQSPSNKVTEKGKDVELRCDPISGHTALYWYRQSLGQGLEFLIYFQGNSAPDKSGLPSDRFSAERTGGSVSTLTIQRTQQEDSAVYLCASSLKGTSGANVLTFGAGSRLTVL.

The rearrangement joins TRBV20-1 to TRBJ1-2; perhaps TRBD1 as D (5 bases). Trimming stripped 4 bases from V and 4 bases from J, with 10 bases between. CDR1 and CDR2 from the germline V gene are DFQATT and SNEGSKA (reference sequence). The CDR3 is made up of 12 amino acids. The CDR3 protein is CSAIEQAYGYTF. The CDR3 region has the DNA TGCAGTGCTATAGAACAGGCCTATGGCTACACCTTC.

This chain connects TRBV24-1 to TRBJ1-1; D remains ambiguous. The CDR3 sequence is 13 residues long. V was shortened by 6 bases and J by 1 base, with 8 bases between the two germline ends. Germline values: CDR1 KGHDR, CDR2 SFDVKD. The CDR3: CATSYGSNTEAFF. The CDR3 bases are TGTGCCACCAGTTACGGATCGAACACTGAAGCTTTCTTT.

The rearrangement links TRBV3-1 to TRBJ2-1; TRBD2 matches 10 bases. The CDR3 totals 15 residues. Germline trimming cut 1 base from V and 8 bases from J; bases unmatched to any gene: 5. Germline V CDR1 and CDR2: LGHDT, YNNKEL (reference sequence). CDR3 in amino acids: CASSQGASGSHEQFF. DNA of the CDR3: TGTGCCAGCAGCCAAGGGGCTAGCGGGAGCCATGAGCAGTTCTTC.

This clonotype appeared a few times. Here the CDR3 reads CASSTTWEREGYNEQFF. The CDR3 nucleotides are TGTGCCAGCAGTACCACATGGGAGCGGGAGGGCTACAATGAGCAGTTCTTC. This chain links TRBV28 with TRBJ2-1; TRBD2 matches at 10 bases. The trim removed 5 bases at V and 3 bases at J, leaving 10 bases unmatched. This CDR3 region has 17 residues. Germline V gene sequence: CDR1 MDHEN, CDR2 SYDVKM.

Of note for this clonotype: A read error may be the cause here, since a much bigger clone is one base away. The chain uses TRBV27 and TRBJ2-1; D not certain. The CDR3 consists of 13 residues. Germline V lookup: CDR1 MNHEY, CDR2 SMNVEV (reference sequence). CDR3 sequence (DNA): TGTGCCGGCAGTTTAGCTAGTTTCAATGAGCAGTTCTTC. It yields the protein CAGSLASFNEQFF.

As regards this clonotype: Germline and junction disagree at one end, which may indicate a read error. The genes are TRBV29-1 and TRBJ2-1, with D unresolved. Germline loops: CDR1 SQVTM, CDR2 ANQGSEA. The CDR3 is made up of 12 amino acids. DNA of the CDR3: TGCAGCGCTTCCGGCTTCTACAATGAGCGGTTCTTC. Its protein is CSASGFYNERFF.

The chain combines TRBV30 with TRBJ1-2, with a weak D call TRBD1 (5 bases). Per germline, CDR1 GTSNPN and CDR2 SVGIG (reference sequence). Trimming removed 8 bases from V and 8 bases from J, with 18 bases in between. The CDR3 covers 12 residues. CDR3 DNA sequence: TGTGCCACCGGTGAGGGACCGGAGGGCTACACCTTC. It yields the protein CATGEGPEGYTF.

This clonotype was detected only a few times. J is TRBJ1-2 and V is TRBV7-2, with D possibly TRBD1 on 6 matching bases. Trimming cost V 0 bases and J 3 bases, with 8 bases left between them. CDR1 SGHTA and CDR2 FQGNSA come from the germline V gene. The CDR3 totals 14 residues. The CDR3 DNA sequence: TGTGCCAGCAGCTTAGCGGGGGCGTACTATGGCTACACCTTC. This sequence encodes CASSLAGAYYGYTF.

This clonotype has only one observation. The chain couples TRBV5-5 to TRBJ2-1; D uncertain. From germline, CDR1 is SGHKS and CDR2 YYEKEE (reference sequence). The CDR3 totals 12 residues. The germline V and J ends were trimmed by 1 base and 8 bases, with 7 bases remaining between them. This CDR3 is CASSLQQHEQFF. In DNA, the CDR3 is TGTGCCAGCAGCTTGCAGCAGCATGAGCAGTTCTTC.

This clonotype came up a few times. The CDR3 DNA reads as TGCGCCAGCAGCATCTTCGGGACTAACACTGAAGCTTTCTTT. Its protein is CASSIFGTNTEAFF. J is TRBJ1-1 and V is TRBV5-1, with D maybe TRBD1 (5 bases). Looked up from germline, CDR1 is SGHRS and CDR2 is YFSETQ. V lost 4 bases to trimming and J lost 2 bases, with 12 bases between them. The CDR3 totals 14 residues.

V gene TRBV6-2 or TRBV6-3 combines with J gene TRBJ1-5; D is ambiguous. Germline loops: CDR1 MNHEY, CDR2 SVGEGT. The CDR3 is 15 amino acids. Trimming removed 6 bases at V and 3 bases at J, with 15 bases between. CDR3 protein: CASSSHFGYNQPQHF. CDR3 bases: TGTGCCAGCAGCTCCCATTTCGGGTACAATCAGCCCCAGCATTTT.

On this clonotype: Germline is not matched at one junction end, which may reflect a read error. The chain couples TRBV7-9 to TRBJ1-2, with 7 bases that match TRBD1. The CDR3 extends over 16 amino acids. Germline values: CDR1 SEHNR, CDR2 FQNEAQ (reference sequence). Here the CDR3 DNA reads TGTACCAGCAGCTCCCAACAGGGGCGGTTTGACTATGGCTACACCTTC. Translation gives CTSSSQQGRFDYGYTF.

This clonotype came up many times. V gene TRBV5-1 combines with J gene TRBJ2-3; TRBD1 might be the D (5 bases). The CDR3 runs 15 residues. Germline V gene lookup returns CDR1 SGHRS and CDR2 YFSETQ. Trimming cost V 8 bases and J 4 bases, with 20 bases left between them. CDR3 sequence: CARGSQGSSPDTQYF. DNA for the CDR3: TGCGCCAGAGGGTCCCAGGGTTCAAGTCCAGATACGCAGTATTTT.

There are a few counts of this clonotype. The rearrangement uses TRBV7-9 and TRBJ2-7; 10 bases fit TRBD1. V lost 2 bases, J lost 5 bases, and 9 bases stayed unmatched. Germline CDR1 SEHNR, CDR2 FQNEAQ (reference sequence). The CDR3 is 16 amino acids. This CDR3 is CASSLTGTGEFNEQYF. CDR3 in DNA: TGTGCCAGCAGCTTAACCGGGACAGGGGAGTTTAACGAGCAGTACTTC.

J is TRBJ2-1 and V is TRBV13, with D hard to call. This CDR3 contains 15 residues. Trimming took 7 bases from V and 5 from J, leaving 18 bases between them. Germline CDR1 and CDR2: PRHDT and FYEKMQ (reference sequence). The DNA of the CDR3 is TGTGCCAGCACCCCGCGCACAGCCACTAACAATGAGCAGTTCTTC. It yields the protein CASTPRTATNNEQFF. The complete variable domain, with remaining parts taken from reference TRBV13 and TRBJ2-1, reads AAGVIQSPRHLIKEKRETATLKCYPIPRHDTVYWYQQGPGQDPQFLISFYEKMQSDKGSIPDRFSAQQFSDYHSELNMSSLELGDSALYFCASTPRTATNNEQFFGPGTRLTVL.

This chain joins TRBV29-1 and TRBJ2-2; maybe TRBD2 (7 bases). The CDR3 extends over 14 amino acids. CDR1 and CDR2 from the germline V gene are SQVTM and ANQGSEA. V dropped 6 bases and J dropped 5 bases, with 16 bases sitting between them. CDR3 sequence reads: CSVGAGVGTGELFF. As DNA, the CDR3 is TGCAGCGTGGGGGCGGGAGTAGGTACCGGGGAGCTGTTTTTT.

This chain connects TRBV5-1 to TRBJ2-4, with D possibly matching TRBD1 (6 bases). The DNA end favors TRBJ2-7, so the J call may be wrong. Per germline, CDR1 SGHRS and CDR2 YFSETQ. This CDR3 spans 16 amino acids. CDR3 region: CASSLAAAQGYYEQYF. The CDR3 region has the DNA TGCGCCAGCAGCTTGGCCGCGGCACAGGGCTACTACGAGCAGTACTTC.

In its sample, this clonotype was seen a few times. V gene TRBV4-3 combines with J gene TRBJ2-3; TRBD2 matches 10 bases. The CDR3 runs to 16 residues. Trimming cost V 0 bases and J 10 bases; bases outside gene matches: 10. Germline CDR1 reads LGHNA; CDR2 reads YSLEER. CDR3 residues: CASSQDGLLAGVSQYF. The CDR3 DNA sequence: TGCGCCAGCAGCCAAGATGGGCTTCTAGCGGGAGTGTCGCAGTATTTT.

CDR3 sequence (DNA): TGTGCCAGCCGGGGGCTAGCGGTTTGGAATGAGCAGTTCTTC. As protein: CASRGLAVWNEQFF. J is TRBJ2-1 and V is TRBV6-5; perhaps TRBD2 as D (7 bases). Trimming cost V 8 bases and J 7 bases, with 18 bases left between them. Germline lookup yields CDR1 MNHEY and CDR2 SVGAGI. The length of the CDR3 is 14 residues.

In this sample, this clonotype turned up a few times. The chain carries TRBV4-1 and TRBJ2-3, with 7 bases that match TRBD2. The ends lost 6 bases at V and 0 bases at J; junction bases unmatched: 6. There are 15 residues in the CDR3. Germline V lookup: CDR1 MGHRA, CDR2 YSYEKL. CDR3 nucleotide sequence: TGCGCCAGCAGTCAGACTAGCCCTAGCACAGATACGCAGTATTTT. It codes for CASSQTSPSTDTQYF.

This clonotype was counted between two and nine times. The chain uses TRBV29-1 and TRBJ2-1; the match to TRBD1 covers 7 bases. The CDR3 spans 13 residues. V dropped 4 bases and J dropped 4; count of bases not matched to a gene: 4. Looked up from germline, CDR1 is SQVTM and CDR2 is ANQGSEA. The CDR3 here is CSVGSGGYNEQFF. CDR3 sequence (DNA): TGCAGCGTTGGTTCAGGGGGATACAATGAGCAGTTCTTC.

A note on this clonotype: A junction end diverges from the germline sequence, so it may reflect a read error. The V call is TRBV6-1, the J call TRBJ1-4; D remains ambiguous. CDR3 size: 15 residues. Germline V gene sequence: CDR1 MNHNS, CDR2 SASEGT. The DNA of the CDR3 is TGTGTCAGCAGTGGCGACTGGCTAGTGGGTGAAAAACTGTTTTTT. It is translated as CVSSGDWLVGEKLFF.

This clonotype was seen just once. At one boundary the junction diverges from the germline segment, which might be a read error. The chain uses TRBV11-2 and TRBJ2-5, with 8 bases lining up with TRBD1. This CDR3 contains 16 residues. Germline V gene sequence: CDR1 SGHAT, CDR2 FQNNGV. As DNA, the CDR3 is TGTGCCAGCAGCTTAGATATGACAGGGGAACAAGAGACCCAGAACTTC. This gives the protein CASSLDMTGEQETQNF.

This clonotype came up a few times. The rearrangement uses TRBV3-1 and TRBJ2-7, with 14 bases lining up with TRBD2. The germline gives CDR1 LGHDT, CDR2 YNNKEL (reference sequence). With V trimmed by 0 bases and J by 3 bases, 7 bases remained unmatched. The CDR3 extends over 18 amino acids. The CDR3 bases are TGTGCCAGCAGCCAAGATCCGGGACTAGCGGGAGTTTACTACGAGCAGTACTTC. It translates to CASSQDPGLAGVYYEQYF.

This clonotype has a count of ten or more. The chain uses TRBV7-2 and TRBJ2-5, with unresolved D. Trimming removed 2 bases from V and 4 bases from J, with 2 bases in between. Germline V gene lookup returns CDR1 SGHTA and CDR2 FQGNSA. The CDR3 has 11 residues. CDR3 protein: CASSLIETQYF. The CDR3 DNA sequence: TGTGCCAGCAGCTTAATAGAGACCCAGTACTTC.

This rearrangement joins TRBV18 to TRBJ1-2; 7 nucleotides align to TRBD1. CDR1 is KGHSH and CDR2 is LQKENI in the germline V gene. V trimming: 6 bases; J trimming: 5 bases; junction bases outside the gene matches: 18. The CDR3 runs 17 residues. The CDR3 region has the DNA TGTGCCAGCTCTAGAATACAGGGGATCTCTACTATTTATGGCTACACCTTC. This gives the protein CASSRIQGISTIYGYTF.